Only one count was recorded for the clone carrying this T cell receptor (beta chain). Antigen: not known. This entry belongs to a study of chemoradiotherapy in HPV16-positive cancers. Study background: Candidate HPV-specific T-cell clones and common TCR motifs came from functional assays in two HPV16-positive patients. General study findings and limits: Candidate HPV-specific clones and E7-related TCR motifs grew in tumor during treatment.

CDR1 and CDR2 from the germline V gene are SGHTA and FQGNSA. The CDR3 contains 13 residues. Between the trimmed V and J ends, which lost 4 bases and 6 bases, there was a span of 13 bases. TCRdb's copy holds only in-frame clones and misses some; the assay was immunoSEQ multiplex PCR. This sample has about 9,500 clones; about 80% occur once, and the top ten carry around 2.8%. This receptor was taken from a human donor with HPV-associated anogenital cancer. V usage is TRBV7-2 and J usage is TRBJ2-7; D unclear. The specimen comprised blood, sampled from a patient who underwent chemoradiotherapy. The CDR3 DNA follows: TGTGCCAGCAGCTCGAATGCCCGGGTCGAGCAGTACTTC. Protein: CASSSNARVEQYF.